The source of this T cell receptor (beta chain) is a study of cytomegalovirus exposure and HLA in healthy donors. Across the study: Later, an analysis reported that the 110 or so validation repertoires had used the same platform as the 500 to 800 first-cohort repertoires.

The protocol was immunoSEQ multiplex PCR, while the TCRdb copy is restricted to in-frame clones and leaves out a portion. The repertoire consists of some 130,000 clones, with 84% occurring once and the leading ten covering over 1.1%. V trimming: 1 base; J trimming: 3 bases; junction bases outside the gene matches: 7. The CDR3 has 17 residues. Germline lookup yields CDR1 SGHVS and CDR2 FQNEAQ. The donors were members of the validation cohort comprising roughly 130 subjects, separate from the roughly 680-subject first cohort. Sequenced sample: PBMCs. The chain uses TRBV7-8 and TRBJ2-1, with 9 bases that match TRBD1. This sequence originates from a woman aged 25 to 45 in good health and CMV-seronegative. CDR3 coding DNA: TGTGCCAGCAGCTTAGGGCCCGAGACAGGGGGCTACAATGAGCAGTTCTTC. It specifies CASSLGPETGGYNEQFF.